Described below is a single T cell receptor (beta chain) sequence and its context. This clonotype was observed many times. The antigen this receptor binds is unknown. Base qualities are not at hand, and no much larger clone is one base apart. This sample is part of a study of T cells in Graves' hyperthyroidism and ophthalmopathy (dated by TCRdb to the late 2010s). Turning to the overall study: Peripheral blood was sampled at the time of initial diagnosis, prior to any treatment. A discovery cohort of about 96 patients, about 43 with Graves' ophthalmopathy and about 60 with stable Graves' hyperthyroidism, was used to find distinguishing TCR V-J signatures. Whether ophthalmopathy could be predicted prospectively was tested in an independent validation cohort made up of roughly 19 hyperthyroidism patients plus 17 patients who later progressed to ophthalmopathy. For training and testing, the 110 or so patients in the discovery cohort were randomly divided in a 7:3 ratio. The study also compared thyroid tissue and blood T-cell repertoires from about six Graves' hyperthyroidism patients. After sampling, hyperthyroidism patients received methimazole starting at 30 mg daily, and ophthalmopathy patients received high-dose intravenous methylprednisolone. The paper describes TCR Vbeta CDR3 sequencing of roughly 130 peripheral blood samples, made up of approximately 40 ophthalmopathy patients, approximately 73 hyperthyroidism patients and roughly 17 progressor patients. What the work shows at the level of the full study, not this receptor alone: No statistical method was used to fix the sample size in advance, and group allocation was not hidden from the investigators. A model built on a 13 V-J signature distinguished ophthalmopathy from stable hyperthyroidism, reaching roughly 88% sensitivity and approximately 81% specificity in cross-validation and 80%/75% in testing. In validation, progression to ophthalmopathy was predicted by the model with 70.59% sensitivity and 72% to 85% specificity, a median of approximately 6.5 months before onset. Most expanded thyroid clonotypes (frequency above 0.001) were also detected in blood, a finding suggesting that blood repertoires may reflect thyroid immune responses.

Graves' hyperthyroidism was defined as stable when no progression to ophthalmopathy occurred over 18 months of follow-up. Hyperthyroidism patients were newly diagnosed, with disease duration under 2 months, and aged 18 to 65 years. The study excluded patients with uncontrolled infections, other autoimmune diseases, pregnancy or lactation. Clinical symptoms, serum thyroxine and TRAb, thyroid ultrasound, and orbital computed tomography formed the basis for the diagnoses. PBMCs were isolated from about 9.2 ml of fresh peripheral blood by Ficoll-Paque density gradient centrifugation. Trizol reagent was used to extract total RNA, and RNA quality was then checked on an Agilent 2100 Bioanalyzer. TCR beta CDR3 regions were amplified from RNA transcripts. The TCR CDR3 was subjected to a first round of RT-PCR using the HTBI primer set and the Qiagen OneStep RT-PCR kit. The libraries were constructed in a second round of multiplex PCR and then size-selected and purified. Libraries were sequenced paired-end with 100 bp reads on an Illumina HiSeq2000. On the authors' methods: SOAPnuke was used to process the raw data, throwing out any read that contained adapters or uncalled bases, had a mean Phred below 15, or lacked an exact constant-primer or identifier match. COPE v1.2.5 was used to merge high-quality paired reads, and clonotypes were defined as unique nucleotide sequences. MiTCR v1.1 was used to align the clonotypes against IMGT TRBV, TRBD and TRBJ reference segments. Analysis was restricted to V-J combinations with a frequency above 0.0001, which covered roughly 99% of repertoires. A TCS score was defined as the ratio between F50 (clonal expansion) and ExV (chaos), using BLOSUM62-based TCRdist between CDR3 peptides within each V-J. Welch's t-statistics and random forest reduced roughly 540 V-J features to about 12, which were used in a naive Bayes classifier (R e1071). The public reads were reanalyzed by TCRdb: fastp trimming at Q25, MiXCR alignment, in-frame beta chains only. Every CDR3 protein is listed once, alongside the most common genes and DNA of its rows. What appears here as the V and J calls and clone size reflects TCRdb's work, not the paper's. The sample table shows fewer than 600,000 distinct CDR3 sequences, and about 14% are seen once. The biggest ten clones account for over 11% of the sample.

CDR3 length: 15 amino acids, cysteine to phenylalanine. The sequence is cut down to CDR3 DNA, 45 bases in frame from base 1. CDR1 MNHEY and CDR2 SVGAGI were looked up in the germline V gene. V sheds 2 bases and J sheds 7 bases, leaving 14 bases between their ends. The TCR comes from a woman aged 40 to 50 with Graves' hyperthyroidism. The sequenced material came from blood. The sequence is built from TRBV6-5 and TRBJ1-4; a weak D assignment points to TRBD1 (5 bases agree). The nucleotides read TGTGCCAGCAGTTACCGTGGGGCTGAGGGTGAAAAACTGTTTTTT. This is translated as CASSYRGAEGEKLFF.